Listed below are T cell receptor beta chains from one sample, sequenced in a study of blood T cell repertoires in COVID-19. Data came from immunoSEQ multiplex PCR; TCRdb stores just in-frame clones and leaves some out. The sample has 56,000 or so clones; 85% to 90% are singletons. Source material: peripheral blood. The receptor set was obtained from a human donor in a cohort sampled during active COVID-19. The CDR3 runs from the conserved cysteine through the conserved F or W. The order of the fields is J gene, D gene, clone size, V gene, CDR3 DNA, CDR3 protein. A D gene is named only where the DNA matches it firmly. For some rows the clone size is stated as once, few or many, or as a class when expanded; others skip it.

j_call: TRBJ1-4; d_call: -; clone_size: -; v_call: TRBV29-1; cdr3_nt: TGCAGCGCTGTGACCAGGGCGTATGAAAAACTGTTTTTT; cdr3_aa: CSAVTRAYEKLFF
j_call: TRBJ2-1; d_call: TRBD2; clone_size: -; v_call: TRBV29-1; cdr3_nt: TGCAGCGTTGTCTTACTAGCGGGATACAATGAGCAGTTCTTC; cdr3_aa: CSVVLLAGYNEQFF
j_call: TRBJ2-5; d_call: TRBD2; clone_size: -; v_call: TRBV4-1; cdr3_nt: TGCGCCAGCAGCCCCGGAGCTCTAGCGGGGGGGCTGGAGACCCAGTACTTC; cdr3_aa: CASSPGALAGGLETQYF
j_call: TRBJ1-3; d_call: -; clone_size: -; v_call: TRBV2; cdr3_nt: TGTGCCAGTGGGACTGATCAGCCATGGGACACCATATATTTT; cdr3_aa: CASGTDQPWDTIYF
j_call: TRBJ2-5; d_call: TRBD2; clone_size: -; v_call: TRBV5-1; cdr3_nt: TGCGCCAGCAGCTTCGGGGGGACTAGCGGGAGCCAAGAGACCCAGTACTTC; cdr3_aa: CASSFGGTSGSQETQYF
j_call: TRBJ2-3; d_call: -; clone_size: -; v_call: TRBV6-4; cdr3_nt: TGTGCCAGCAGTGACCAGGATTCAGATACGCAGTATTTT; cdr3_aa: CASSDQDSDTQYF
j_call: TRBJ2-2; d_call: TRBD2; clone_size: -; v_call: TRBV3-1/TRBV3-2; cdr3_nt: TGTGCCAGCAGGCCGGCGGGAGCCGGGGAGCTGTTTTTT; cdr3_aa: CASRPAGAGELFF
j_call: TRBJ2-1; d_call: TRBD2; clone_size: -; v_call: TRBV6-5; cdr3_nt: TGTGCCAGCAGTTGGACTAGCCCCGTTAAGTATGAGCAGTTCTTC; cdr3_aa: CASSWTSPVKYEQFF
j_call: TRBJ2-3; d_call: -; clone_size: -; v_call: TRBV24-1; cdr3_nt: TGTGCCACCAGTGATCCCGTACAGAGCAGCACAGATACGCAGTATTTT; cdr3_aa: CATSDPVQSSTDTQYF
j_call: TRBJ2-5; d_call: -; clone_size: -; v_call: TRBV5-4; cdr3_nt: TGTGCCAGCAGCCCCCAGGGTAAAGAGACCCAGTACTTC; cdr3_aa: CASSPQGKETQYF
j_call: TRBJ2-1; d_call: -; clone_size: once; v_call: TRBV9; cdr3_nt: TGTGCCAGCAGCGCGAGGGTTACGGACAGCATCCTCTTC; cdr3_aa: CASSARVTDSILF
j_call: TRBJ2-7; d_call: TRBD1; clone_size: -; v_call: TRBV9; cdr3_nt: TGTGCCAGCAGCGTCGGACAGGGATTTTACTACGAGCAGTACTTC; cdr3_aa: CASSVGQGFYYEQYF
j_call: TRBJ1-2; d_call: -; clone_size: -; v_call: TRBV27; cdr3_nt: TGTGCCAGCAGTAGCTATCTAGGGAGACGGGACTATGGCTACACCTTC; cdr3_aa: CASSSYLGRRDYGYTF
j_call: TRBJ1-1; d_call: -; clone_size: -; v_call: TRBV18; cdr3_nt: TGTGCCAGCTCACCCGGCCCTGACGGGACTGAAGCTTTCTTT; cdr3_aa: CASSPGPDGTEAFF
j_call: TRBJ2-1; d_call: -; clone_size: -; v_call: TRBV6-6; cdr3_nt: TGTGCCAGCAGTCCTGCCCACACAGGGAGCTCCTACAATGAGCAGTTCTTC; cdr3_aa: CASSPAHTGSSYNEQFF
j_call: TRBJ2-7; d_call: -; clone_size: -; v_call: TRBV28; cdr3_nt: TGTGCCACCTTGGTGGGCGGGGCGGACGAGCAGTACTTC; cdr3_aa: CATLVGGADEQYF
j_call: TRBJ1-2; d_call: -; clone_size: few; v_call: TRBV2; cdr3_nt: TGTGCCAGCACGTCCGGGTTGAATTTCTACACCTTC; cdr3_aa: CASTSGLNFYTF
j_call: TRBJ1-3; d_call: TRBD1; clone_size: -; v_call: TRBV19; cdr3_nt: TGTGCCAGTACCCGGGACAGGGGAAACACCATATATTTT; cdr3_aa: CASTRDRGNTIYF
j_call: TRBJ2-3; d_call: -; clone_size: -; v_call: TRBV15; cdr3_nt: TGTGCCACCAGCAGAGATGGGAGCCTCACAGATACGCAGTATTTT; cdr3_aa: CATSRDGSLTDTQYF
j_call: TRBJ1-2; d_call: -; clone_size: -; v_call: TRBV21-1; cdr3_nt: TGTGCCAGCAGCCTCAAGCGGGCAGGGGGCCGATCTATCTATGGCTACACCTTC; cdr3_aa: CASSLKRAGGRSIYGYTF
j_call: TRBJ2-7; d_call: TRBD2; clone_size: -; v_call: TRBV28; cdr3_nt: TGTGCCAGCAGTCCTACTAGCGGAGGAAGCTCCTACGAGCAGTACTTC; cdr3_aa: CASSPTSGGSSYEQYF
j_call: TRBJ1-4; d_call: -; clone_size: few; v_call: TRBV6-6; cdr3_nt: TGTGCCAGCAGAAGGGGCGGAACTAATGAAAAACTGTTTTTT; cdr3_aa: CASRRGGTNEKLFF
j_call: TRBJ2-3; d_call: -; clone_size: -; v_call: TRBV7-9; cdr3_nt: TGTGCCAGCACCAGGGCCTATCGCACAGATACGCAGTATTTT; cdr3_aa: CASTRAYRTDTQYF
j_call: TRBJ2-1; d_call: TRBD1; clone_size: -; v_call: TRBV7-2; cdr3_nt: TGTGCCAGCATCCAGGACAGGTTGTACAATGAGCAGTTCTTC; cdr3_aa: CASIQDRLYNEQFF
j_call: TRBJ1-2; d_call: -; clone_size: -; v_call: TRBV5-6; cdr3_nt: TGTGCCAGCAGCTTAGGACAGTCCTATGGCTACACCTTC; cdr3_aa: CASSLGQSYGYTF
j_call: TRBJ2-7; d_call: TRBD2; clone_size: -; v_call: TRBV28; cdr3_nt: TGTGCCAGCAGCCCCCCTAGCGGGTCATCCTCCTACGAGCAGTACTTC; cdr3_aa: CASSPPSGSSSYEQYF
j_call: TRBJ2-1; d_call: TRBD2; clone_size: -; v_call: TRBV24-1; cdr3_nt: TGTGCCACCAGTGATCGAGGGGTCCTAGCGGGTCTCTCCTACAATGAGCAGTTCTTC; cdr3_aa: CATSDRGVLAGLSYNEQFF
j_call: TRBJ2-1; d_call: -; clone_size: -; v_call: TRBV3-1/TRBV3-2; cdr3_nt: TGTGCCAGCAGCCAAGATGACGGGCAGGGCAAGTTCTTC; cdr3_aa: CASSQDDGQGKFF
j_call: TRBJ1-5; d_call: -; clone_size: -; v_call: TRBV15; cdr3_nt: TGTGCCACCAGCAGAGATTCGGGTCCCCAGCATTTT; cdr3_aa: CATSRDSGPQHF
j_call: TRBJ2-3; d_call: TRBD2; clone_size: -; v_call: TRBV5-1; cdr3_nt: TGCGCCAGCAGCCCTAGCGGGAGGGCCTCACGAGACACAGATACGCAGTATTTT; cdr3_aa: CASSPSGRASRDTDTQYF
j_call: TRBJ2-6; d_call: TRBD1; clone_size: -; v_call: TRBV4-2; cdr3_nt: TGTGCCAGCAGCCAGGGACAGGGGCTGGCTGGGGCCAACGTCCTGACTTTC; cdr3_aa: CASSQGQGLAGANVLTF
j_call: TRBJ1-1; d_call: -; clone_size: -; v_call: TRBV5-1; cdr3_nt: TGCGCCAGCGGCGAACAGGGCCCTCCAGCCAAAGCTTTCTTT; cdr3_aa: CASGEQGPPAKAFF
j_call: TRBJ1-4; d_call: TRBD1; clone_size: -; v_call: TRBV25-1; cdr3_nt: TGTGCCAGCAGTGAAACGGGACAGGGAGGGGAAAAACTGTTTTTT; cdr3_aa: CASSETGQGGEKLFF
j_call: TRBJ2-1; d_call: -; clone_size: -; v_call: TRBV5-1; cdr3_nt: TGCGCCAGCAGCTTAGACAGGAGCTCCTACAATGAGCAGTTCTTC; cdr3_aa: CASSLDRSSYNEQFF
j_call: TRBJ2-1; d_call: -; clone_size: -; v_call: TRBV5-1; cdr3_nt: TGCGCCAGCAGCAAAGACAGACCCCTTGAGCAGTTCTTC; cdr3_aa: CASSKDRPLEQFF
j_call: TRBJ1-2; d_call: -; clone_size: -; v_call: TRBV2; cdr3_nt: TGTGCCAGCAGCACTGGTCCGTATGGCTACACCTTC; cdr3_aa: CASSTGPYGYTF
j_call: TRBJ2-3; d_call: -; clone_size: -; v_call: TRBV19; cdr3_nt: TGTGCCAGTAGGGCCCTCTTAGGGAGAACAGATACGCAGTATTTT; cdr3_aa: CASRALLGRTDTQYF
j_call: TRBJ2-5; d_call: TRBD1; clone_size: once; v_call: TRBV5-4; cdr3_nt: TGTGCCAGCAGCTGGCGACAGGGTCGAGAGACCCAGTACTTC; cdr3_aa: CASSWRQGRETQYF
j_call: TRBJ1-6; d_call: TRBD1; clone_size: -; v_call: TRBV2; cdr3_nt: TGTGCCAGCCTAACAGGGGGAAGTTCACCCCTCCACTTT; cdr3_aa: CASLTGGSSPLHF
j_call: TRBJ1-5; d_call: -; clone_size: -; v_call: TRBV6-2/TRBV6-3; cdr3_nt: TGTGCCAGCAGTTGGGCGGGTATTAGTCAGCCCCAGCATTTT; cdr3_aa: CASSWAGISQPQHF